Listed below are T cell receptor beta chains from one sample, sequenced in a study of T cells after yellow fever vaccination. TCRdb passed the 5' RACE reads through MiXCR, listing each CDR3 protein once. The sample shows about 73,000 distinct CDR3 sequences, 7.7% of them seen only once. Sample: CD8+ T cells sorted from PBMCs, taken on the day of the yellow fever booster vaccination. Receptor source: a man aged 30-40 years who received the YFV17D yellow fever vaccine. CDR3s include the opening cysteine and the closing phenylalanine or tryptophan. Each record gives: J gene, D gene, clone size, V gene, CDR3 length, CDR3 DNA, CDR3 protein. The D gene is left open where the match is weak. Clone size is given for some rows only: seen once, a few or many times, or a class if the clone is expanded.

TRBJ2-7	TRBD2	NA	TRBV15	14	TGTGCCACCGGGCCTAGCGGGAGTGTCTACGAGCAGTACTTC	CATGPSGSVYEQYF
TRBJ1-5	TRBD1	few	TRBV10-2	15	TGCGCCAGCAGTGAGGGTCAGGGGGGCAATCAGCCCCAGCATTTT	CASSEGQGGNQPQHF
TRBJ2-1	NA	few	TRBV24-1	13	TGTGCCACCAGTGACCTCGACTACAATGAGCAGTTCTTC	CATSDLDYNEQFF
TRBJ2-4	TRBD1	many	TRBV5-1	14	TGCGCCAGCAGCAATCGACAGGGTGCAAACATTCAGTACTTC	CASSNRQGANIQYF
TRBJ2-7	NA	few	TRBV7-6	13	TGTGCCAGCAGCTTAAGTGGTTCCGGCGAGCAGTACTTC	CASSLSGSGEQYF
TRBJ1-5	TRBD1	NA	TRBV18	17	TGTGCCAGCTCAGAGACAGGGTCGGTAGAGGGGTATCAGCCCCAGCATTTT	CASSETGSVEGYQPQHF
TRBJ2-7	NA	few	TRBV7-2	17	TGTGCCAGCAGCGATGATTTGAGCGGGCAAAGCTCCTACGAGCAGTACTTC	CASSDDLSGQSSYEQYF
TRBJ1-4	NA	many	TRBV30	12	TGTGCCTGGAATCAAGGGGGAGAAAAACTGTTTTTT	CAWNQGGEKLFF
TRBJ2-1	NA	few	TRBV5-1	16	TGCGCCAGCAGCTCCCCTGGTCCTAGTGAGAGGAATGAGCAGTTCTTC	CASSSPGPSERNEQFF
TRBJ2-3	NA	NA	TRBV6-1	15	TGTGCCAGCAGAGAAAAGCCTGCTAGCGCAAATACGCAGTATTTT	CASREKPASANTQYF
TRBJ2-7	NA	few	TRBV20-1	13	TGCAGTGCCAGCCAGACTATCTCCTACGAGCAGTACTTC	CSASQTISYEQYF
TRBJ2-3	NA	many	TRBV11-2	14	TGTGCCAGCAGCTTAGGAGTGGCGTTGGATACGCAGTATTTT	CASSLGVALDTQYF
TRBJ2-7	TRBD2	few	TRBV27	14	TGTGCCAGCAGTTTAGCTAGCGGATTCTACGAGCAGTACTTC	CASSLASGFYEQYF
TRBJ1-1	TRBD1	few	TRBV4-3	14	TGCGCCAGCAGCCAAGGAAGTGGACAGGGCAACGCTTTCTTT	CASSQGSGQGNAFF
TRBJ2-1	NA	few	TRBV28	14	TGTGCCAGCAGTTTGTGGGGGACATACAATGAGCAGTTCTTC	CASSLWGTYNEQFF
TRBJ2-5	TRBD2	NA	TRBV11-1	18	TGTGCCAGCAGCGTTCCCGGGACTAGCGGGCGGGAGCAAGAGACCCAGTACTTC	CASSVPGTSGREQETQYF
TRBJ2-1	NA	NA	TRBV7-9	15	TGTGCCAGCTTATCGGGAGCCGCAGACTACAATGAGCAGTTCTTC	CASLSGAADYNEQFF
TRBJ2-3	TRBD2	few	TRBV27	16	TGTGCCAGCAGTTCGGGCCTAGCGGGAGGCGGAGATACGCAGTATTTT	CASSSGLAGGGDTQYF
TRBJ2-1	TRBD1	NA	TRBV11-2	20	TGTGCCAGCAGCTTAGTCCCGGACAGGGAAGATGAGCCGTCCTACAATGAGCAGTTCTTC	CASSLVPDREDEPSYNEQFF
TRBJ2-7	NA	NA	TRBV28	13	TGTGCCAGCAGTGATCAGGGGATCAACGAGCAGTACTTC	CASSDQGINEQYF
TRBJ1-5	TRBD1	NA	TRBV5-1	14	TGCGCCGGGGGACAGGGGCGCTTCAATCAGCCCCAGCATTTT	CAGGQGRFNQPQHF
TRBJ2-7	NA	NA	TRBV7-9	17	TGTGCCGGCAGCATAACATATATGGGCAGCCCCGTGTTGGAGCAGTACTTC	CAGSITYMGSPVLEQYF
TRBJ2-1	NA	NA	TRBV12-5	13	TGTGCTAGTGGTTGGGGGGTCGGTAATGAGCAGTTCTTC	CASGWGVGNEQFF
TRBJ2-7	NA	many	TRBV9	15	TGTGCCAGCAGCGTAGAGGTGGATTTAGGGGCCGAGCAGTACTTC	CASSVEVDLGAEQYF
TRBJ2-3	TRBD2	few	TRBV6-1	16	TGTGCCAGCAGTCCGGAGGCTAGCGGGCTCACAGATACGCAGTATTTT	CASSPEASGLTDTQYF
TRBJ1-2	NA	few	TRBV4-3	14	TGCGCCAGCGGGAGACAGGATACTAACTATGGCTACACCTTC	CASGRQDTNYGYTF
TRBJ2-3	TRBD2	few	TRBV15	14	TGTGCCACCAGCCTAGCGGGAGACCCAGATACGCAGTATTTT	CATSLAGDPDTQYF
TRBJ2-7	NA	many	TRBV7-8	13	TGTGCCAGCAGCTTAGCCTTCAACTACGAGCAGTACTTC	CASSLAFNYEQYF
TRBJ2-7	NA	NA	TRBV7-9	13	TGTGCCAGCAGCTTAGGTCCCAGGATAGAGCAGTACTTC	CASSLGPRIEQYF
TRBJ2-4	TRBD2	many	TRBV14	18	TGTGCCAGCAGCCAAGAGTGGGCTCCGGGGGGGGCCAAAAACATTCAGTACTTC	CASSQEWAPGGAKNIQYF
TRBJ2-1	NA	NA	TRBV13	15	TGTGCCAGCAGCCACGCCCGCCAAGTCTACAATGAGCAGTTCTTC	CASSHARQVYNEQFF
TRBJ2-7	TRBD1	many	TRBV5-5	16	TGTGCCAGCAGCCTACCGGGACAGGGCTTCTCCTACGAGCAGTACTTC	CASSLPGQGFSYEQYF
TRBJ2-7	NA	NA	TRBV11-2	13	TGTGCCAGCAGCTTTCTACAGGGACACGAGCAGTACTTC	CASSFLQGHEQYF
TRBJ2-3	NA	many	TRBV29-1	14	TGCAGCGTGATCCGGGACGAGTTCACAGATACGCAGTATTTT	CSVIRDEFTDTQYF
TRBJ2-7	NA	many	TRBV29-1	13	TGCAGCGTTGTCCAACAGAGCTCCTACGAGCAGTACTTC	CSVVQQSSYEQYF